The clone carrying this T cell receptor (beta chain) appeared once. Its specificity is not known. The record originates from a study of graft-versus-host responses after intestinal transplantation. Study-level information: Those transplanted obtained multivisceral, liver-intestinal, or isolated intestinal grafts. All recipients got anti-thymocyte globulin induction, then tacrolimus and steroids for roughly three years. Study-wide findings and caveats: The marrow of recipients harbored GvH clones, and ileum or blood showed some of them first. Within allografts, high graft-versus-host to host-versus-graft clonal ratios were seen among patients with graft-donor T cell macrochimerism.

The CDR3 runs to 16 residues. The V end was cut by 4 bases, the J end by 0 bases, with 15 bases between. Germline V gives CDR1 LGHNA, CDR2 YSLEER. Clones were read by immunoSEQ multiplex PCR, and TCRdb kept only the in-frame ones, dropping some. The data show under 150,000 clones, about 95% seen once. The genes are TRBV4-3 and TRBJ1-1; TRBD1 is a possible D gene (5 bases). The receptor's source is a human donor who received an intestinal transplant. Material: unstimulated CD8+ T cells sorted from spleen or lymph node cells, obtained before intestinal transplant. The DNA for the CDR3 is TGCGCCAGCAGCCTTAAACCGGGGCCCATGAACACTGAAGCTTTCTTT. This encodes CASSLKPGPMNTEAFF.